A single sample gave rise to the 20 T cell receptor beta chains below, sequenced in a study of cytomegalovirus exposure and HLA in healthy donors. The PCR contained 60 Vbeta and 13 Jbeta primers. Profiled with immunoSEQ multiplex PCR; TCRdb holds only in-frame clones, not every one. The data hold around 160,000 clones, with over 65% observed a single time. The source material was PBMCs. These receptors all come from a man aged 35 to 55 in good health and CMV-seropositive.

This clone was seen a single time. The rearrangement joins TRBV27 to TRBJ2-7, with D possibly matching TRBD1 (5 bases). This CDR3 comprises 14 residues. The germline gives CDR1 MNHEY, CDR2 SMNVEV (reference sequence). Trimming left V 2 bases short and J 1 base short, with 9 bases between. The CDR3 DNA reads TGTGCCAGCAGTTTAATATACAGGTCCTACGAGCAGTACTTC. This translates into CASSLIYRSYEQYF.

The J gene is TRBJ2-7, the V gene TRBV15; 7 bases agree with TRBD1. J lost 4 bases, V lost 5 bases, and 8 bases had no gene match. The V gene's germline CDR1 is LNHNV and CDR2 YYDKDF (reference sequence). The CDR3 runs 14 residues. The CDR3 reads CATSVNRGPYEQYF. CDR3 nucleotide sequence: TGTGCCACCAGCGTAAACAGGGGCCCATACGAGCAGTACTTC.

Ten or more counts support this clone. The gene calls are TRBV4-3 and TRBJ2-2; D is perhaps TRBD2 (5 bases). In germline, CDR1 is LGHNA, CDR2 YSLEER. Trimming shortened V by 0 bases and J by 2 bases, and 13 bases separated the two germline ends. The CDR3 totals 17 residues. In DNA form, the CDR3 reads TGCGCCAGCAGCCAAGATACGGGATCGTATAACACCGGGGAGCTGTTTTTT. Encoded protein: CASSQDTGSYNTGELFF.

The chain has TRBV5-4 and TRBJ2-1; TRBD2 matches at 7 bases. The length of the CDR3 is 14 residues. The germline V gene encodes CDR1 SGHNT and CDR2 YYREEE (reference sequence). After removal of 0 bases from V and 4 bases from J, the junction contained 1 base not matched to a gene. The CDR3 DNA reads TGTGCCAGCAGCTTGGGGACTAGATACAATGAGCAGTTCTTC. Protein sequence: CASSLGTRYNEQFF.

V gene TRBV30 combines with J gene TRBJ2-1; the D gene is possibly TRBD1 (5 bases). The CDR3 totals 15 residues. Between the trimmed V and J ends, which lost 2 bases and 7 bases, there was a span of 18 bases. CDR1 GTSNPN and CDR2 SVGIG come from the germline V gene (reference sequence). Here the CDR3 DNA reads TGTGCCTGGAGTTTCATCAGGACACTAAAAAATGAGCAGTTCTTC. Translating gives CAWSFIRTLKNEQFF.

The chain employs TRBV5-1 and TRBJ1-2; D is undetermined. V was pared by 4 bases and J by 2 bases, with 12 bases between. The CDR3 covers 14 residues. The germline CDR1 and CDR2 sequences are SGHRS and YFSETQ. The CDR3 sequence: CASSPAGENYGYTF. The DNA of the CDR3 is TGCGCCAGCAGCCCGGCCGGAGAGAACTATGGCTACACCTTC.

This clone was observed a few times. The chain joins TRBV6-5 to TRBJ1-2, with D possibly matching TRBD1 (6 bases). The CDR3 totals 15 residues. CDR1 and CDR2 from the germline V gene are MNHEY and SVGAGI. Trimming left V 2 bases short and J 7 bases short, with 17 bases between. The CDR3 nucleotides read TGTGCCAGCAGTTACGGTCGGGACACCTGGGGTGGCTACACCTTC. Translated: CASSYGRDTWGGYTF.

Written as DNA, the CDR3 is TGTGCCAGCAGTGATCTACTAGCGGGAGTGTACAATGAGCAGTTCTTC. Encoded protein: CASSDLLAGVYNEQFF. This chain connects TRBV2 to TRBJ2-1, with 11 bases that match TRBD2. CDR1 and CDR2 from the germline V gene are SNHLY and FYNNEI. J was trimmed by 4 bases and V by 3 bases; bases with no gene match: 5. CDR3 length: 16 residues.

The genes are TRBV7-2 and TRBJ2-5; 10 positions match TRBD2. J was trimmed by 2 bases and V by 5 bases; bases with no gene match: 8. The CDR3 is 16 amino acids. Germline V lookup: CDR1 SGHTA, CDR2 FQGNSA. The chain's CDR3 is CASSPLSGRRQETQYF. In DNA form, the CDR3 reads TGTGCCAGCAGCCCTCTTAGCGGGAGGCGTCAAGAGACCCAGTACTTC.

For this clone: The sample holds other DNA sequences that translate to the same CDR3. The rearrangement uses TRBV7-9 and TRBJ2-7; 10 bases map to TRBD2. The CDR3 is 14 residues long. CDR1 and CDR2 (germline): SEHNR, FQNEAQ (reference sequence). V shed 5 bases, J shed 2 bases, and the junction held 3 bases outside the gene matches. For the CDR3, the DNA is TGTGCCAGCAGCAGGACTAGCGGAACCTACGAGCAGTACTTC. Its protein is CASSRTSGTYEQYF.

The rearrangement links TRBV11-2 to TRBJ1-2, with D perhaps matching TRBD1 (6 bases). CDR1 and CDR2 (germline): SGHAT, FQNNGV. Trimming shortened V by 4 bases and J by 7 bases, and 10 bases separated the two germline ends. The CDR3 is 12 residues long. The CDR3 nucleotides are TGTGCCAGCAGCTACGGGACATTTGGCTACACCTTC. Protein: CASSYGTFGYTF.

This clone was found a few times. The chain has TRBV7-3 and TRBJ2-3; TRBD2 is a possible D gene (5 bases). CDR1 SGHTA and CDR2 FQGTGA come from the germline V gene. V shed 5 bases and J shed 7 bases, with 22 bases lying between them. This CDR3 region has 16 residues. CDR3 in DNA: TGTGCCAGCAGCGAAGAACAAGGACTGCGTAAGAATACGCAGTATTTT. Translation gives CASSEEQGLRKNTQYF.

V and J are TRBV28 and TRBJ2-5, with TRBD1 as a possible D gene (6 bases). V was shortened by 6 bases and J by 4 bases, with 15 bases between the two germline ends. The CDR3 extends over 14 amino acids. Germline lookup yields CDR1 MDHEN and CDR2 SYDVKM. The DNA of the CDR3 is TGTGCCAGCAGGAAAAACAGGGTAACAGAGACCCAGTACTTC. Protein sequence: CASRKNRVTETQYF.

This clone occurred once. The gene calls are TRBV9 and TRBJ1-2; no reliable D call. CDR1 and CDR2 from the germline V gene are SGDLS and YYNGEE. This CDR3 has 12 residues. Between the trimmed V and J ends, which lost 2 bases and 8 bases, there was a span of 10 bases. Written as DNA, the CDR3 is TGTGCCAGCAGCGTTGGAGCGGGAGGCTACACCTTC. It yields the protein CASSVGAGGYTF.

This clone was counted a few times. In nucleotides, the CDR3 is TGTGCCAGCTCCCCTAGGACAGGTGTGAACACTGAAGCTTTCTTT. It translates to CASSPRTGVNTEAFF. J is TRBJ1-1 and V is TRBV18; 7 nucleotides match TRBD1. Germline V gene lookup returns CDR1 KGHSH and CDR2 LQKENI. The V and J ends lost 6 bases and 0 bases, in that order; junction bases with no gene match: 7. The CDR3 extends over 15 amino acids.

The chain has TRBV5-4 and TRBJ2-5, with 11 bases identical to TRBD1. The J call is doubtful: the DNA matches TRBJ2-7 better. CDR1 is SGHNT and CDR2 is YYREEE in the germline V gene (reference sequence). The CDR3 consists of 15 residues. The CDR3 nucleotides are TGTGCCAGCAGCTTACGGACAGGGGGCTCTTCCGAGCAGTACTTC. Residues: CASSLRTGGSSEQYF.

The DNA of the CDR3 is TGTGCCAGCAGCTCGAACCCGACTAGCGCCACCGGGGAGCTGTTTTTT. This gives the protein CASSSNPTSATGELFF. The V and J genes are TRBV7-7 and TRBJ2-2, with 8 bases fitting TRBD2. Germline assignment: CDR1 SSHAT and CDR2 FNYEAQ (reference sequence). With 4 bases clipped from V and 4 bases from J, the junction kept 8 bases outside the gene matches. This CDR3 is 16 amino acids long.

The V gene is TRBV2, the J gene TRBJ2-5; D is unresolved. The J call may not be correct, given that the DNA end is closer to TRBJ2-7. Per the germline V gene, CDR1 is SNHLY and CDR2 is FYNNEI. The CDR3 is 14 residues long. The CDR3 spells CASSELTPSYEQYF. DNA for the CDR3: TGTGCCAGCAGTGAACTAACTCCCTCCTACGAGCAGTACTTC.

V usage is TRBV9 and J usage is TRBJ2-3; 11 bases agree with TRBD1. CDR3 length: 17 residues. The germline CDR1 and CDR2 sequences are SGDLS and YYNGEE. V lost 5 bases to trimming and J lost 2 bases; unmatched junction nucleotides: 10. The CDR3 loop reads CASSSSGTGGPTDTQYF. CDR3 in DNA: TGTGCCAGCAGTTCTTCCGGGACAGGGGGACCCACAGATACGCAGTATTTT.

Here the CDR3 DNA reads TGTGCCAGCAGTTACTCGAAGGGGGTTCAGCCCCAGCATTTT. Translating gives CASSYSKGVQPQHF. J is TRBJ1-5 and V is TRBV6-6; D possibly corresponds to TRBD1 (6 bases). V was trimmed by 0 bases and J by 6 bases, leaving 9 bases between them. Germline V gene sequence: CDR1 MNHNY, CDR2 SVGAGI (reference sequence). This CDR3 has 14 amino acids.